This T cell receptor beta chain was observed in a study of metastatic and nonmetastatic thyroid tumors. Thyroid surgery was performed in patients who had received no treatment beforehand. TCRdb redid the clone calls on the PCR reads using MiXCR. Here the sample spans approximately 58,000 clones, around 20% being singletons. The study, taken as a whole, reports: It was reported that TCR beta diversity was significantly higher in malignant thyroid tumors than benign nodules, in blood and tumor.

Per germline, CDR1 MDHEN and CDR2 SYDVKM. With 5 bases removed from V and 4 bases from J, the gap between germline ends came to 15 bases. The CDR3 has 15 amino acids. There are many counts of this clone. Its matching antigen is unknown. The material sequenced was blood. The TCR was taken from a female donor with papillary thyroid cancer or a benign thyroid nodule (not recorded which). Some clones in this sample may be carry-over from other donors' samples. The J gene is TRBJ2-1, the V gene TRBV28; D is unclear. Here the CDR3 reads CASSPPLGRYNEQFF. The CDR3 region has the DNA TGTGCCAGCAGTCCCCCGCTAGGTCGATACAATGAGCAGTTCTTC.